Below, one TCR beta chain is given with its context. TCRdb's copy holds only in-frame clones and misses some; the assay was immunoSEQ multiplex PCR. The sample lists 800,000 or so clones, about 96% occurring once. These data originate in a study of shared clonotypes between healthy human individuals. Naive-designated CD8 cells lacked CD45RO, were positively enriched for CCR7, and omitted terminally differentiated effector memory CD45RA+ cells. The CDR3 is 12 amino acids. The V end was cut by 2 bases, the J end by 9 bases, with 8 bases between. Germline loops: CDR1 MNHNY, CDR2 SVGAGI (reference sequence).

This chain joins TRBV6-6 and TRBJ2-1; D not resolved. The sequence derives from a man aged 30 to 45 in good health. Sample: naive CD8+ T cells sorted from blood. CDR3 bases: TGTGCCAGCAGTTACACTGTAAGTGAGCAGTTCTTC. This translates into CASSYTVSEQFF.